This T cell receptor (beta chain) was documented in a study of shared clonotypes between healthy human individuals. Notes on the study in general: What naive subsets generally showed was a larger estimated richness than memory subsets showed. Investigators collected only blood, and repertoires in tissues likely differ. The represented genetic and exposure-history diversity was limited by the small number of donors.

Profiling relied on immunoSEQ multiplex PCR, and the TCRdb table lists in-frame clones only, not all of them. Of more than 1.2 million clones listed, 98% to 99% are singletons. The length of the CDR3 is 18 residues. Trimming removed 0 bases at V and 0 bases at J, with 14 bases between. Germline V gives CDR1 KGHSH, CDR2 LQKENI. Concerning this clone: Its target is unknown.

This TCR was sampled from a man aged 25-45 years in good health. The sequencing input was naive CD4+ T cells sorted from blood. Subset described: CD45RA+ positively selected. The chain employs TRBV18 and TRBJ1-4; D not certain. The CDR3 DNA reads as TGTGCCAGCTCACCACCGCGTAATACGGCTACAACTAATGAAAAACTGTTTTTT. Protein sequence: CASSPPRNTATTNEKLFF.